These 20 T cell receptor beta chains came from one sample sequenced in a study of cytomegalovirus exposure and HLA in healthy donors. PCR was performed using 60 Vbeta and 13 Jbeta primers. The protocol was immunoSEQ multiplex PCR, while the TCRdb copy is restricted to in-frame clones and leaves out a portion. Among around 150,000 clones, roughly 80% were seen once, and the ten largest hold around 2.1%. Material: PBMCs. These receptors came from a female donor in good health and CMV-seronegative.

V gene TRBV6-4 combines with J gene TRBJ2-7; TRBD2 aligns across 7 bases. After removal of 6 bases from V and 3 bases from J, the junction contained 11 bases not matched to a gene. This CDR3 has 15 amino acids. Per germline, CDR1 MRHNA and CDR2 SNTAGT. The CDR3 sequence: CASSPDVAGVYEQYF. For the CDR3, the DNA is TGTGCCAGCAGCCCTGACGTGGCGGGAGTCTACGAGCAGTACTTC.

The chain links TRBV7-9 to TRBJ2-7, with 8 bases that match TRBD1. Trimming at V came to 1 base and at J to 3 bases, leaving 8 bases not matched to a gene. Per germline, CDR1 SEHNR and CDR2 FQNEAQ (reference sequence). This CDR3 spans 16 amino acids. The DNA for the CDR3 is TGTGCCAGCAGCTTAGGGGCAGGGGGCGCATTCTACGAGCAGTACTTC. Protein sequence: CASSLGAGGAFYEQYF.

The chain has TRBV7-3 and TRBJ2-1; 8 nucleotides agree with TRBD1. Germline V gives CDR1 SGHTA, CDR2 FQGTGA. The CDR3 extends over 18 amino acids. The V gene end was trimmed by 5 bases and the J gene end by 3 bases; junction bases not matched to a gene: 15. The CDR3 DNA reads TGTGCCAGCAGCCTGACCTCCAGGGGGCAAGAAGGCTACAATGAGCAGTTCTTC. Amino acid sequence: CASSLTSRGQEGYNEQFF.

V and J are TRBV10-2 and TRBJ2-1, with D possibly TRBD1 on 6 matching bases. The length of the CDR3 is 11 residues. Trimming took off 5 bases at V and 8 bases at J, with 7 bases between the two ends. Looked up from germline, CDR1 is WSHSY and CDR2 is SAAADI. The DNA for the CDR3 is TGCGCCAGCAGTTCAGGGGATGAGCAGTTCTTC. Encoded protein: CASSSGDEQFF.

This clone occurred once. V gene TRBV9 combines with J gene TRBJ2-3; 9 nucleotides agree with TRBD2. With 4 bases clipped from V and 2 bases from J, the junction kept 8 bases outside the gene matches. Germline CDR1 and CDR2: SGDLS and YYNGEE. This CDR3 spans 16 amino acids. The CDR3 region is CASSSNAGGDTDTQYF. The DNA for the CDR3 is TGTGCCAGCAGCTCTAACGCGGGGGGGGACACAGATACGCAGTATTTT.

This clone has more than one count but fewer than ten. The rearrangement joins TRBV5-1 to TRBJ2-7; TRBD1 agrees at 7 bases. The CDR3 spans 14 residues. CDR1 is SGHRS and CDR2 is YFSETQ in the germline V gene. The junction had 6 bases not matched to a gene; V was cut back by 4 bases and J by 2 bases. CDR3 protein: CASSMTGPTYEQYF. CDR3 DNA sequence: TGCGCCAGCAGCATGACAGGGCCAACCTACGAGCAGTACTTC.

The rearrangement links TRBV4-1 to TRBJ2-1, with TRBD2 identical over 7 bases. Germline V lookup: CDR1 MGHRA, CDR2 YSYEKL. This CDR3 has 15 residues. J was trimmed by 2 bases and V by 2 bases; bases with no gene match: 3. CDR3 coding DNA: TGCGCCAGCAGCCAAATGGGGGGGACCTACAATGAGCAGTTCTTC. The encoded protein is CASSQMGGTYNEQFF.

The gene calls are TRBV5-4 and TRBJ2-3, with 7 bases matching TRBD2. CDR1 and CDR2 (germline): SGHNT, YYREEE (reference sequence). The CDR3 loop spans 15 amino acids. V dropped 6 bases and J dropped 4; count of bases not matched to a gene: 11. CDR3 region: CASTQGGSEPDTQYF. As DNA, the CDR3 is TGTGCCAGCACCCAGGGCGGGAGCGAACCAGATACGCAGTATTTT.

V gene TRBV4-1 combines with J gene TRBJ1-2; possible D gene TRBD1, 5 bases. The CDR3 spans 14 residues. Deletions cut 0 bases from V and 4 bases from J, with 9 bases between. Germline lookup yields CDR1 MGHRA and CDR2 YSYEKL. CDR3 in amino acids: CASSQDRVGYGYTF. The CDR3 DNA is TGCGCCAGCAGCCAAGACAGGGTTGGCTATGGCTACACCTTC.

The chain combines TRBV11-1 with TRBJ2-1; D is unclear. CDR3 length: 16 residues. In germline, CDR1 is SGHAT, CDR2 FQDESV (reference sequence). The ends were cut back, 5 bases at V and 0 bases at J, with 14 bases in the middle. This chain's CDR3 is CASSPLSWSSYNEQFF. DNA of the CDR3: TGTGCCAGCAGCCCATTGAGTTGGAGCTCCTACAATGAGCAGTTCTTC.

The count of this clone is one. The chain couples TRBV27 to TRBJ1-1, with 9 bases that match TRBD1. Germline V CDR1 and CDR2: MNHEY, SMNVEV (reference sequence). V was pared by 5 bases and J by 2 bases, with 6 bases of the junction left unmatched. The CDR3 is made up of 15 amino acids. The CDR3 loop is CASSATGGFNTEAFF. CDR3 coding DNA: TGTGCCAGCAGTGCCACAGGGGGCTTTAACACTGAAGCTTTCTTT.

The chain employs TRBV9 and TRBJ2-2; weak D call: TRBD2 (5 bases). The CDR3 extends over 13 amino acids. Looked up from germline, CDR1 is SGDLS and CDR2 is YYNGEE. V lost 4 bases to trimming and J lost 7 bases, with 11 bases between them. The CDR3 reads CASSLNRGGELFF. In DNA, the CDR3 is TGTGCCAGCAGCTTGAATCGGGGCGGGGAGCTGTTTTTT.

V and J are TRBV5-1 and TRBJ2-5, with TRBD2 matching 7 bases. V was clipped by 4 bases and J by 5 bases; unmatched bases: 14. The CDR3 covers 16 residues. The germline V gene encodes CDR1 SGHRS and CDR2 YFSETQ. The CDR3 bases are TGCGCCAGCAGCCCGGGAGGTCTAGGCGCACAGGAGACCCAGTACTTC. Its protein product is CASSPGGLGAQETQYF.

The rearrangement joins TRBV5-1 to TRBJ2-3; D possibly corresponds to TRBD2 (6 bases). Per the germline V gene, CDR1 is SGHRS and CDR2 is YFSETQ. This CDR3 region has 16 residues. V gave up 3 bases and J gave up 6 bases, with 20 bases separating them. Written as DNA, the CDR3 is TGCGCCAGCAGCTGGGACCGGGACTCGGAGACGGATACGCAGTATTTT. Residues: CASSWDRDSETDTQYF.

The chain is built from TRBV19 and TRBJ1-1; D not resolved. The CDR3 consists of 16 residues. Germline V gives CDR1 LNHDA, CDR2 SQIVND (reference sequence). Trimming took 1 base from V and 1 from J, leaving 13 bases between them. CDR3 loop: CASSIAARQANTEAFF. CDR3 bases: TGTGCCAGTAGTATAGCGGCCAGGCAGGCGAACACTGAAGCTTTCTTT.

This sequence joins TRBV7-9 and TRBJ1-5; D not resolved. There are 14 residues in the CDR3. CDR1 SEHNR and CDR2 FQNEAQ come from the germline V gene (reference sequence). V was trimmed by 1 base and J by 1 base, leaving 5 bases between them. CDR3 amino acids: CASSLGQSNQPQHF. The DNA for the CDR3 is TGTGCCAGCAGCTTAGGCCAGAGCAATCAGCCCCAGCATTTT.

The V gene is TRBV6-5, the J gene TRBJ1-2; 7 bases map to TRBD1. The germline V gene has CDR1 MNHEY and CDR2 SVGAGI. This CDR3 is 13 amino acids long. The ends lost 0 bases at V and 6 bases at J; junction bases unmatched: 1. The CDR3 bases are TGTGCCAGCAGTTACTCGACAGGGAATGGCTACACCTTC. This sequence encodes CASSYSTGNGYTF.

The chain recombines TRBV25-1 with TRBJ2-7; TRBD2 matches 10 bases. With V trimmed by 7 bases and J by 3 bases, 6 bases remained unmatched. Germline CDR1 reads MGHDK; CDR2 reads SYGVNS. The CDR3 totals 14 residues. CDR3: CASKRASGSYEQYF. CDR3 sequence (DNA): TGTGCCAGCAAGCGAGCTAGCGGGAGCTACGAGCAGTACTTC.

This chain connects TRBV5-6 to TRBJ2-5; the match to TRBD1 covers 7 bases. Trimming cost V 1 base and J 5 bases; bases outside gene matches: 2. Germline CDR1 is SGHDT and CDR2 is YYEEEE. The CDR3 sequence is 13 residues long. DNA of the CDR3: TGTGCCAGCAGCTTGCAGGGGGTTGAGACCCAGTACTTC. It codes for CASSLQGVETQYF.

The chain is built from TRBV5-6 and TRBJ1-1, with D perhaps matching TRBD1 (5 bases). Germline V gene lookup returns CDR1 SGHDT and CDR2 YYEEEE. V lost 0 bases, J lost 8 bases, and 5 bases lay in between. CDR3 length: 11 residues. The CDR3 is CASSLDREAFF. The CDR3 bases are TGTGCCAGCAGCTTGGACAGGGAAGCTTTCTTT.